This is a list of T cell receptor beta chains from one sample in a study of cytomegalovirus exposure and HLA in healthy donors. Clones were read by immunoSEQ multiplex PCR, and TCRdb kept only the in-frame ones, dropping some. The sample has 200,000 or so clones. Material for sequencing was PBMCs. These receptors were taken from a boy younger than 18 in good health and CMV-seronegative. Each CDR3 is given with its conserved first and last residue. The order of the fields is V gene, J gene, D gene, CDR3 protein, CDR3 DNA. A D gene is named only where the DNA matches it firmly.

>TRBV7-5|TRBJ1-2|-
CVRSSGSPQSDGYTF
TGTGTCAGAAGCTCAGGATCGCCCCAATCCGATGGCTACACCTTC
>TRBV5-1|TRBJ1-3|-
CASSWGGGDTIYF
TGCGCCAGCAGCTGGGGTGGAGGGGACACCATATATTTT
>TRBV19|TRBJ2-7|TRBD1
CASSTNDRGAGEQYF
TGTGCCAGTAGTACCAACGACAGGGGGGCCGGCGAGCAGTACTTC
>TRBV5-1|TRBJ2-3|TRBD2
CASSPGLAGELPLTDTQYF
TGCGCCAGCAGCCCGGGACTAGCGGGGGAGCTCCCACTCACAGATACGCAGTATTTT
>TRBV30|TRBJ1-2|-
CAWSVVRKGDYGYTF
TGTGCCTGGAGTGTAGTACGGAAGGGAGACTATGGCTACACCTTC
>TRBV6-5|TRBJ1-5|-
CASSPVGPSNQPQHF
TGTGCCAGCAGTCCGGTGGGCCCCAGCAATCAGCCCCAGCATTTT
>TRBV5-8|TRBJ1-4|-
CASSLIKTGRNEKLFF
TGTGCCAGCAGCTTGATAAAGACAGGACGCAATGAAAAACTGTTTTTT
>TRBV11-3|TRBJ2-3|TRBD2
CASSLRASGGAFGTDTQYF
TGTGCCAGCAGCTTAAGAGCTAGCGGGGGGGCCTTCGGCACAGATACGCAGTATTTT
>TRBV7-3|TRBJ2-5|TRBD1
CASSIGTGAQETQYF
TGTGCCAGCAGCATTGGGACAGGGGCTCAAGAGACCCAGTACTTC
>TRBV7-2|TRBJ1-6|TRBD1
CASSMLTGYNSPLHF
TGTGCCAGCAGCATGTTGACAGGGTATAATTCACCCCTCCACTTT
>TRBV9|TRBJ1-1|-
CASSVETYMNTEAFF
TGTGCCAGCAGCGTAGAAACGTACATGAACACTGAAGCTTTCTTT
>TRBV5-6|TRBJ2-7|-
CASSLYLSGGFYEQYF
TGTGCCAGCAGCTTGTATCTTAGTGGGGGCTTCTACGAGCAGTACTTC
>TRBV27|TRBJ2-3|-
CASRGGGTQYF
TGTGCCAGCAGAGGCGGGGGCACGCAGTATTTT
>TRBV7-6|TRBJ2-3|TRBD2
CASSSWTSGGPTDTQYF
TGTGCCAGCAGCAGCTGGACTAGCGGGGGCCCGACAGATACGCAGTATTTT
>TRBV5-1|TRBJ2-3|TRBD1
CASSLGLQGLTDTQYF
TGCGCCAGCAGCTTGGGCCTACAGGGGCTCACAGATACGCAGTATTTT
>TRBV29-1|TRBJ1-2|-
CSVDAVVGYGYTF
TGCAGCGTTGATGCGGTCGTTGGCTATGGCTACACCTTC
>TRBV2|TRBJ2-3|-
CASATGARDTQYF
TGTGCCAGCGCTACTGGGGCCCGGGATACGCAGTATTTT
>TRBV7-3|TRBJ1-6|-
CASSRDRTGNSPLHF
TGTGCCAGCAGCCGCGACAGGACGGGAAATTCACCCCTCCACTTT
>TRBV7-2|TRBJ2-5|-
CASSFSTRQETQYF
TGTGCCAGCAGCTTCTCGACTCGACAAGAGACCCAGTACTTC
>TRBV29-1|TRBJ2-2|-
CSAQGGTGELFF
TGCAGCGCACAAGGGGGCACCGGGGAGCTGTTTTTT
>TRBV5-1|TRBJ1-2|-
CASPTPGQVYGYTF
TGCGCCAGCCCCACCCCCGGCCAGGTCTATGGCTACACCTTC
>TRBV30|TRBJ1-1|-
CAWSVRGQTNTEAFF
TGTGCCTGGAGTGTACGAGGACAGACGAACACTGAAGCTTTCTTT